The clone carrying this TCR beta chain was detected a few times. Its target is not known. The CDR3 runs to 14 residues. After removal of 5 bases from V and 9 bases from J, the junction contained 9 bases not matched to a gene. Germline CDR1 is DFQATT and CDR2 is SNEGSKA (reference sequence). Cultured CD4+ T cell DNA underwent sequencing with the Oncomine TCR Beta short-read assay. TCRdb reprocessed the PCR reads via MiXCR and lists one record per CDR3 protein. The repertoire holds some 7,400 distinct CDR3 sequences, with over 45% as singletons. These data belong to a study of vaccination and CD4 T cells after COVID-19. Overall study: Overlapping SARS-CoV-2, HCoV-NL63, HCoV-OC43 and HCoV-229E spike peptides were used to stimulate cells.

Documented treatment: roughly ten-day PBMC culture with coronavirus spike peptide pools or control peptides (ViraFEST assay). This chain links TRBV20-1 with TRBJ1-6; 8 bases align to TRBD1. The origin of this receptor is a human donor who had recovered from COVID-19. The sequenced sample consisted of CD4+ T cells from blood, cultured in vitro. CDR3 DNA: TGCAGTGCTGGGACCGACAGGGGAAGTTCACCCCTCCACTTT. Protein product: CSAGTDRGSSPLHF.